A single sample is the source of the 18 T cell receptor beta chains below, sequenced in a study of blood T cell repertoires in COVID-19. The method was immunoSEQ multiplex PCR; TCRdb's version includes in-frame clones alone and lacks a portion of them. This sample carries 400,000 or so clones, 80% to 90% of them seen once, and the ten largest clones take around 1.1%. The material sequenced was PBMCs or T cells enriched from blood (not recorded which). The receptors were sampled from a man aged 25 to 40 who had recovered from COVID-19.

The chain recombines TRBV11-2 with TRBJ2-5; possible D gene TRBD2, 6 bases. The CDR3 consists of 15 residues. Germline CDR1 and CDR2: SGHAT and FQNNGV. Trimming took 5 bases from V and 9 from J, leaving 22 bases between them. The CDR3 region is CASSRTGTALSAQYF. In DNA, the CDR3 is TGTGCCAGCAGCCGTACTGGGACTGCACTGTCGGCCCAGTACTTC.

This chain uses TRBV2 with TRBJ1-2, with D maybe TRBD1 (6 bases). With 6 bases removed from V and 7 bases from J, the gap between germline ends came to 21 bases. CDR1 is SNHLY and CDR2 is FYNNEI in the germline V gene. The CDR3 has 15 residues. CDR3 sequence reads: CASRENSGTRFGYTF. As DNA, the CDR3 is TGTGCCAGCAGGGAAAACTCCGGGACACGGTTTGGCTACACCTTC. The complete variable domain, with remaining parts taken from reference TRBV2 and TRBJ1-2, reads EPEVTQTPSHQVTQMGQEVILRCVPISNHLYFYWYRQILGQKVEFLVSFYNNEISEKSEIFDDQFSVERPDGSNFTLKIRSTKLEDSAMYFCASRENSGTRFGYTFGSGTRLTVV.

V usage is TRBV12-5 and J usage is TRBJ2-1; TRBD2 matches at 9 bases. CDR3 size: 15 residues. Germline values: CDR1 LGHNT, CDR2 FRNRAP. The V and J ends lost 1 base and 6 bases, in that order; junction bases with no gene match: 4. In DNA, the CDR3 is TGTGCTAGTGGTTTGGGGTCTAGCGGGATCAATGAGCAGTTCTTC. This codes for CASGLGSSGINEQFF.

This chain uses TRBV7-6 with TRBJ2-1, with 10 bases identical to TRBD2. The V gene end was trimmed by 6 bases and the J gene end by 5 bases; junction bases not matched to a gene: 7. Germline loops: CDR1 SGHVS, CDR2 FNYEAQ. The CDR3 is made up of 15 amino acids. As DNA, the CDR3 is TGTGCCAGCAGTTCTACTAGCGGGGATAACAATGAGCAGTTCTTC. Its protein is CASSSTSGDNNEQFF.

CDR3 DNA: TGTGCCAGCAGGCATAGCCGGGTATTAGGGGCCCAGTACTTC. It codes for CASRHSRVLGAQYF. This sequence joins TRBV28 and TRBJ2-5, with D maybe TRBD1 (5 bases). The CDR3 is 14 amino acids. Between the trimmed V and J ends, which lost 6 bases and 9 bases, there was a span of 20 bases. Germline V gene lookup returns CDR1 MDHEN and CDR2 SYDVKM.

This chain joins TRBV13 and TRBJ2-1; 11 bases align to TRBD2. Germline V gives CDR1 PRHDT, CDR2 FYEKMQ (reference sequence). The trim removed 5 bases at V and 5 bases at J, leaving 5 bases unmatched. CDR3 length: 15 amino acids. This chain's CDR3 is CASSPRLAGHNEQFF. The DNA for the CDR3 is TGTGCCAGCAGCCCCAGACTAGCGGGGCACAATGAGCAGTTCTTC.

J is TRBJ2-2 and V is TRBV7-2, with D perhaps matching TRBD1 (5 bases). The CDR3 consists of 16 residues. Germline V gives CDR1 SGHTA, CDR2 FQGNSA. V lost 3 bases and J lost 8, with 19 bases in between. CDR3 residues: CASSFAPGRANGELFF. The CDR3 DNA follows: TGTGCCAGCAGCTTCGCACCCGGCAGGGCGAATGGGGAGCTGTTTTTT. Full variable domain (remainder filled in from reference TRBV7-2 and TRBJ2-2): GAGVSQSPSNKVTEKGKDVELRCDPISGHTALYWYRQSLGQGLEFLIYFQGNSAPDKSGLPSDRFSAERTGGSVSTLTIQRTQQEDSAVYLCASSFAPGRANGELFFGEGSRLTVL.

The chain couples TRBV18 to TRBJ1-6; possibly TRBD1 for D (6 bases). V lost 0 bases and J 7 bases, leaving 10 bases between the germline ends. The CDR3 covers 15 residues. Germline V gene data show CDR1 as KGHSH and CDR2 as LQKENI. The CDR3 DNA follows: TGTGCCAGCTCACCACCAGGGGGTAAGAATTCACCCCTCCACTTT. The encoded protein is CASSPPGGKNSPLHF.

This clone turned up a few times. This chain uses TRBV12-3 or TRBV12-4 with TRBJ2-3; no reliable D call. Trimming left V 6 bases short and J 5 bases short, with 12 bases between. The CDR3 has 13 residues. CDR3 nucleotides: TGTGCCAGCAGATCACATGTGGTAGATACGCAGTATTTT. It yields the protein CASRSHVVDTQYF.

J is TRBJ1-5 and V is TRBV5-1; 8 bases are a match to TRBD1. Trimming removed 4 bases from V and 7 bases from J; junction bases left unmatched: 10. The CDR3 has 15 amino acids. Germline loops: CDR1 SGHRS, CDR2 YFSETQ. In nucleotides, the CDR3 is TGCGCCAGCAGCCACGGACAGGGAGGTGAACAGCCCCAGCATTTT. Its translation is CASSHGQGGEQPQHF.

The chain is built from TRBV28 and TRBJ1-1; no clear D. V was cut by 3 bases and J by 1 base, with 9 bases left in between. The CDR3 sequence is 14 residues long. CDR1 is MDHEN, CDR2 SYDVKM, per germline. CDR3 sequence: CASSLLQKNTEAFF. The CDR3 nucleotides are TGTGCCAGCAGTTTGTTACAAAAGAACACTGAAGCTTTCTTT.

This chain connects TRBV3-1 (or the pseudogene TRBV3-2) to TRBJ2-4, with 8 bases aligning to TRBD1. The V gene end was trimmed by 4 bases and the J gene end by 3 bases; junction bases not matched to a gene: 8. The germline gives CDR1 LGHDT, CDR2 YNNKEL (reference sequence). The CDR3 covers 16 residues. CDR3 nucleotide sequence: TGTGCCAGCAGCCGCCAGGGGGCGAGGGGCAAAAACATTCAGTACTTC. It is translated as CASSRQGARGKNIQYF.

The chain links TRBV24-1 to TRBJ2-3, with 7 bases that match TRBD2. The CDR3 extends over 16 amino acids. The germline V gene encodes CDR1 KGHDR and CDR2 SFDVKD. The junction had 5 bases not matched to a gene; V was cut back by 1 base and J by 2 bases. The CDR3 is CATSDFGGSYTDTQYF. The CDR3 nucleotides read TGTGCCACCAGTGATTTCGGGGGGAGCTACACAGATACGCAGTATTTT.

This chain connects TRBV10-3 to TRBJ1-2, with TRBD1 matching over 7 bases. Germline V lookup: CDR1 ENHRY, CDR2 SYGVKD. This CDR3 comprises 13 residues. V shed 3 bases and J 5 bases; nucleotides not matched to a gene: 3. DNA of the CDR3: TGTGCCATCAGTGAAGGGACAGTTTATGGCTACACCTTC. Amino acids: CAISEGTVYGYTF.

The chain joins TRBV2 to TRBJ1-3; D might be TRBD1 (6 bases). The V gene lost 7 bases and the J gene lost 2 bases, with 15 bases spanning the gap. Per germline, CDR1 SNHLY and CDR2 FYNNEI. The CDR3 totals 15 residues. The CDR3 region is CASISLGQAGNTIYF. The CDR3 DNA reads as TGTGCCAGCATATCGTTGGGACAAGCTGGAAACACCATATATTTT. Using reference TRBV2 and TRBJ1-3 for the parts outside the CDR3, the full variable domain is EPEVTQTPSHQVTQMGQEVILRCVPISNHLYFYWYRQILGQKVEFLVSFYNNEISEKSEIFDDQFSVERPDGSNFTLKIRSTKLEDSAMYFCASISLGQAGNTIYFGEGSWLTVV.

The rearrangement joins TRBV28 to TRBJ1-5; 8 bases agree with TRBD1. CDR3 length: 15 residues. CDR1 is MDHEN, CDR2 SYDVKM, per germline. V shed 6 bases, J shed 6 bases, and the junction held 10 bases outside the gene matches. The DNA for the CDR3 is TGTGCCAGCAGCTACCCCGGGACAGGTCTTCAGCCCCAGCATTTT. It yields the protein CASSYPGTGLQPQHF.

The DNA of the CDR3 is TGTGCCACCAGGAGAAAGCCGAACACTGAAGCTTTCTTT. It is translated as CATRRKPNTEAFF. This sequence joins TRBV24-1 and TRBJ1-1; D is undetermined. This CDR3 has 13 amino acids. CDR1 is KGHDR, CDR2 SFDVKD, per germline. The V end lost 7 bases, the J end lost 1 base, and 9 bases lay between the germline ends.

The count of this clone is one. V usage is TRBV4-1 and J usage is TRBJ1-2; a weak D match, TRBD1 (6 bases). CDR3 length: 16 residues. CDR1 and CDR2 (germline): MGHRA, YSYEKL. V was pared by 0 bases and J by 2 bases, with 13 bases between. CDR3 sequence reads: CASSQEGGGGNYGYTF. The DNA of the CDR3 is TGCGCCAGCAGCCAAGAAGGAGGGGGGGGCAACTATGGCTACACCTTC.